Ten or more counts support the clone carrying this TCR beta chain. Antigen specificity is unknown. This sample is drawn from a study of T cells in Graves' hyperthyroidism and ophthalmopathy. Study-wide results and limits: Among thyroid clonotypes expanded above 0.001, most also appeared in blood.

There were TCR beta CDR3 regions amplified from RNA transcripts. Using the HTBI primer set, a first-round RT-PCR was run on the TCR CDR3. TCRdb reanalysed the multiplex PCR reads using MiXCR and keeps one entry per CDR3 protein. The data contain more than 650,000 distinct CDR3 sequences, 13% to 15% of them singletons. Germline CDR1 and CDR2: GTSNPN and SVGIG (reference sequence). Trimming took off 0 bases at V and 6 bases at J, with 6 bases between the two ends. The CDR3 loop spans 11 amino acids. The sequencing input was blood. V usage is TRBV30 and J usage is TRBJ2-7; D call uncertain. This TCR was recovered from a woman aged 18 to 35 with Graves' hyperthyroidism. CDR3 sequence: CAWSVKTEQYF. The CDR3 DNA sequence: TGTGCCTGGAGTGTTAAAACCGAGCAGTACTTC.